This TCR beta chain was identified during a study of blood T cell repertoires in COVID-19. Study-level background: Donors in the United States, Italy and Spain gave samples during acute or convalescent COVID-19. Sources were T cells, B-cell-depleted T cells, or PBMCs; the material itself was cDNA or gDNA.

Germline trimming cut 3 bases from V and 0 bases from J; bases unmatched to any gene: 8. This CDR3 has 16 residues. The germline V gene encodes CDR1 SGHRS and CDR2 YFSETQ. In the study's own analysis: For nucleated cells, counts were estimated from reference gene primer amplification. Data came from immunoSEQ multiplex PCR; TCRdb stores just in-frame clones and leaves some out. V and J calls and clone size are copied from that table; D and trimming were computed from the DNA. The sample lists over 60,000 clones; about nine tenths were seen once. J is TRBJ2-5 and V is TRBV5-1; TRBD1 matches at 7 bases. The material sequenced was peripheral blood. This clonotype was obtained from a man in his sixties or seventies with active or convalescent COVID-19. CDR3 amino acids: CASSWTGQTYQETQYF. As DNA, the CDR3 is TGCGCCAGCAGCTGGACGGGACAGACGTACCAAGAGACCCAGTACTTC.